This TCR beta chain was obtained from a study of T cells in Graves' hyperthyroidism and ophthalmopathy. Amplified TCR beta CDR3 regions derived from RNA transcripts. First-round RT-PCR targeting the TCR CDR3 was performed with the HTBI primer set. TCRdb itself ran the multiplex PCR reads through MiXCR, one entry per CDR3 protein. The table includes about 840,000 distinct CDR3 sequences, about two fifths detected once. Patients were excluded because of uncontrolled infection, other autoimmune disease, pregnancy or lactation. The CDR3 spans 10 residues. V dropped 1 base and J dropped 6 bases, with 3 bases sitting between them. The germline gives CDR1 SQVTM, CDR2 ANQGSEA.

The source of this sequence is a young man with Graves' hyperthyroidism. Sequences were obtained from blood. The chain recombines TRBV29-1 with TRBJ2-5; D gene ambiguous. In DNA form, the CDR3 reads TGCAGCGTTGAAGGACAGACCCAGTACTTC. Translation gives CSVEGQTQYF.